The clone carrying this T cell receptor beta chain was counted many times. Naive CD8 sequencing libraries were generated from 20,000 to 1,000,000 sorted cells, with 10%, 30% or 50% RNA as input. Sorting was used to obtain naive CD8 T cells (CD8+CD4-CCR7+CD45RA+). Per germline, CDR1 SGHRS and CDR2 YFSETQ. J was trimmed by 6 bases and V by 4 bases; bases with no gene match: 3. The CDR3 has 13 amino acids. This sample stems from a study of molecular identifiers for immune sequencing clone quantification. Study in general: Four portions were sequenced after RNA from roughly 18,000 or 92,000 naive CD8 cells was split five ways in replicates.

TCRdb itself ran the PCR reads through MiXCR, one entry per CDR3 protein. This table holds about 510,000 distinct CDR3 sequences, less than 30% found once. The source of this sequence is a human donor in good health. Some libraries in this study had Jurkat cell RNA spiked in. J is TRBJ2-3 and V is TRBV5-1, with 9 bases fitting TRBD2. Material: naive CD8+ T cells from blood, with Jurkat cell RNA spiked in. Subset meaning: FACS-sorted CD8+CD4-CCR7+CD45RA+ naive T cells. CDR3: CASSLSGGDTQYF. The DNA of the CDR3 is TGCGCCAGCAGCCTGAGCGGGGGGGATACGCAGTATTTT.